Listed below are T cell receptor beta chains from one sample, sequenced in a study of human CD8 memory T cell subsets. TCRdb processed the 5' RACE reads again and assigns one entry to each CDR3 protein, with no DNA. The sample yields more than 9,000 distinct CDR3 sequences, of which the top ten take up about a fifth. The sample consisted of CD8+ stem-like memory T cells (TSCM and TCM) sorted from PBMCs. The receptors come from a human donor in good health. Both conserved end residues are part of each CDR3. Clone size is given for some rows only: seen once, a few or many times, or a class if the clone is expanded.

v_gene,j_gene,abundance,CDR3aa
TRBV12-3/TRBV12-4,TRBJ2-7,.,CASSLGAAYEQYF
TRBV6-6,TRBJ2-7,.,CASSSENSYEQYF
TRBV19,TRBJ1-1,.,CASSIDRAVGDTEAFF
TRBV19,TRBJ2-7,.,CASSNPKAGLNEQYF
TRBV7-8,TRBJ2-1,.,CASSLVLAGAHEQFF
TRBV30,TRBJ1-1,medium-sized,CAWSVSENTEAFF
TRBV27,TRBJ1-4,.,CASSPDRTPAGNEKLFF
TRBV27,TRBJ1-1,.,CASSSRELSTEAFF
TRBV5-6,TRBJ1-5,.,CASSQGRNQPQHF
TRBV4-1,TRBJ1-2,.,CASSVRQGDSNYGYTF
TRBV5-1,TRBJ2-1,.,CASSLEQGAYNEQFF
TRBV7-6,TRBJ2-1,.,CASSLVDREAEQFF
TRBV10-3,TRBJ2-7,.,CAISESGTSGSSEQYF
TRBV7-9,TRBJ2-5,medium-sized,CASSPRDQETQYF
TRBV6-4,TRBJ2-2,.,CASSDSGTGELFF
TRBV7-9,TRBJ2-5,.,CASSLVGVSWLQETQYF
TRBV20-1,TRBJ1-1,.,CSAWTANTEAFF
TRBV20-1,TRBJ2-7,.,CSASGQTSSYEQYF
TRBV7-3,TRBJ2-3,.,CASSLSGESTDTQYF
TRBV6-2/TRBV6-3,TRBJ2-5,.,CASSCDRDREEETQYF
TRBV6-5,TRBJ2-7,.,CASSYSGTDYEQYF
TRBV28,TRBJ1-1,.,CASSRSVSEAFF
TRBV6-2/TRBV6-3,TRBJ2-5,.,CASSLVVQETQYF
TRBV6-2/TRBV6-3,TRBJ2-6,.,CASSYSGQGYSGANVLTF
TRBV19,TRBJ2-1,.,CASSIVAGSYNEQFF
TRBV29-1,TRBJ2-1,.,CSAHSGVANEQFF
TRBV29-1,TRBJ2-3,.,CSVWAGTDTQYF
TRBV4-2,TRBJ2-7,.,CASSQESGGAREQYF
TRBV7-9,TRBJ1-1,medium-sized,CASSLGGSTEAFF
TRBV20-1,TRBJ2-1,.,CSASGGTSDHSLFLFNEQFF
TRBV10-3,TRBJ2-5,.,CAIRGQAGIEETQYF
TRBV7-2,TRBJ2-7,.,CASSPSGKGDYEQYF
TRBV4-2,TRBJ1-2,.,CASSRGSYGYTF
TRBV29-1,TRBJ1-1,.,CSVLTPGQGYTEAFF
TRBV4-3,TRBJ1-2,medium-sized,CASSQEMGDREGYTF
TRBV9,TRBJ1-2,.,CASSETGSQGGYTF
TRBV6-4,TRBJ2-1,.,CASSATGTGGHNEQFF
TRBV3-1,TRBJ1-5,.,CASSQGSGGHNQPQHF
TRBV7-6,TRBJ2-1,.,CASSYSPYDEQFF
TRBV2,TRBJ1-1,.,CASSINRDGGTEAFF
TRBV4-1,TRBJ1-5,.,CASSERQGDQPQHF
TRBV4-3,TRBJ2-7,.,CASSQDRASGRAYEQYF
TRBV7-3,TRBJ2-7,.,CASSLTPGVNEQYF
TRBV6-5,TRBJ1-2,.,CASSPTGPYGYTF
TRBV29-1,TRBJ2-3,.,CSVLGGQRPDTQYF
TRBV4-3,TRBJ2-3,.,CASSQEPSGGSVTDTQYF
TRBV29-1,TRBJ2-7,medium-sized,CSVLSDHYEQYF
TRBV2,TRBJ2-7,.,CASNGGADYEQYF
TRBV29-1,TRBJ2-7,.,CSGDGGRSYEQYF
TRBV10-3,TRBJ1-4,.,CAISDSGESEKLFF
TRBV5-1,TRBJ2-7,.,CASSSGPSTGANYYEQYF
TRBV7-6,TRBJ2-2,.,CASSTGTGELFF
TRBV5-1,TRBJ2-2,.,CASSSLPSENTGELFF
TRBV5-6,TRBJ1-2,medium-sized,CASSLERVVDGYTF
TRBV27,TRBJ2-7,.,CASSFGTGVGQYF
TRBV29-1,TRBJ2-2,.,CSVEGGPLENTGELFF
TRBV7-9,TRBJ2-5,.,CASSLIEMQETQYF